The 14 T cell receptor beta chains in this list originate from one sample, sequenced in a study of vaccination effects on CD4 cells after COVID-19. Generated by immunoSEQ multiplex PCR, the TCRdb table keeps only in-frame clones and is missing some. The sample yields tens of thousands of clones, 70% seen once. Antigens of these TCRs are unknown. Antigen-specific CD4+ T cells expanded by the ViraFEST assay with viral peptide pools were then sequenced. Isolating CD4+ T cells followed around nine days of culture. The sequencing here drew on CD4+ T cells from PBMCs cultured with HCoV-229E spike peptides, taken before COVID-19 vaccination. These receptors all stem from a human donor who received a COVID-19 vaccine.

This chain joins TRBV11-1 and TRBJ2-7; no clear D. There are 11 residues in the CDR3. Per germline, CDR1 SGHAT and CDR2 FQDESV (reference sequence). The V end was cut by 4 bases, the J end by 5 bases, with 6 bases between. Written as DNA, the CDR3 is TGTGCCAGCAGCTCTTCGGACGAGCAGTACTTC. Translated, it gives CASSSSDEQYF. Variable domain in full (rest from reference TRBV11-1 and TRBJ2-7): EAEVAQSPRYKITEKSQAVAFWCDPISGHATLYWYRQILGQGPELLVQFQDESVVDDSQLPKDRFSAERLKGVDSTLKIQPAELGDSAMYLCASSSSDEQYFGPGTRLTVT.

The chain links TRBV10-3 to TRBJ2-3; 8 bases match TRBD2. The germline V gene encodes CDR1 ENHRY and CDR2 SYGVKD. This CDR3 region has 16 residues. V lost 3 bases to trimming and J lost 5 bases; unmatched junction nucleotides: 10. CDR3 loop: CAISDTGGIVGDTQYF. The CDR3 DNA is TGTGCCATCAGTGATACGGGGGGGATTGTGGGAGATACGCAGTATTTT.

This chain joins TRBV5-1 and TRBJ2-7, with D maybe TRBD1 (6 bases). Per germline, CDR1 SGHRS and CDR2 YFSETQ. Trimming shortened V by 3 bases and J by 5 bases, and 21 bases separated the two germline ends. The CDR3 has 16 residues. CDR3 in amino acids: CASSWGMTGRLHEQYF. DNA of the CDR3: TGCGCCAGCAGCTGGGGGATGACAGGCCGGCTCCACGAGCAGTACTTC.

This clone is a singleton in its sample. V gene TRBV2 combines with J gene TRBJ1-4, with 7 positions matching TRBD1. Germline trimming cut 6 bases from V and 5 bases from J; bases unmatched to any gene: 6. The germline V gene encodes CDR1 SNHLY and CDR2 FYNNEI. The CDR3 is 14 residues long. In DNA, the CDR3 is TGTGCCAGCAGCAGGGACAGTAAAAATGAAAAACTGTTTTTT. This gives the protein CASSRDSKNEKLFF. Variable domain in full (rest from reference TRBV2 and TRBJ1-4): EPEVTQTPSHQVTQMGQEVILRCVPISNHLYFYWYRQILGQKVEFLVSFYNNEISEKSEIFDDQFSVERPDGSNFTLKIRSTKLEDSAMYFCASSRDSKNEKLFFGSGTQLSVL.

V gene TRBV19 combines with J gene TRBJ2-1; D possibly corresponds to TRBD1 (5 bases). V was clipped by 3 bases and J by 8 bases, with 14 bases between them. The CDR3 extends over 14 amino acids. Germline assignment: CDR1 LNHDA and CDR2 SQIVND (reference sequence). CDR3 in DNA: TGTGCCAGTAGTATGGTGCCAGGGTTAGATGAGCAGTTCTTC. This translates into CASSMVPGLDEQFF. Filled out from reference TRBV19 and TRBJ2-1, the complete variable domain reads DGGITQSPKYLFRKEGQNVTLSCEQNLNHDAMYWYRQDPGQGLRLIYYSQIVNDFQKGDIAEGYSVSREKKESFPLTVTSAQKNPTAFYLCASSMVPGLDEQFFGPGTRLTVL.

In its sample, this clone was seen a few times. The chain is built from TRBV4-2 and TRBJ2-3, with D unresolved. CDR1 LGHNA and CDR2 YNFKEQ come from the germline V gene. The V end lost 0 bases, the J end lost 5 bases, and 6 bases lay between the germline ends. The CDR3 extends over 13 amino acids. CDR3 sequence reads: CASSQDRRDTQYF. The CDR3 DNA reads as TGTGCCAGCAGCCAAGATAGAAGAGATACGCAGTATTTT.

This chain joins TRBV19 and TRBJ2-3; TRBD2 is a possible D gene (6 bases). CDR3 size: 15 residues. Germline V lookup: CDR1 LNHDA, CDR2 SQIVND (reference sequence). Trimming left V 9 bases short and J 0 bases short, with 16 bases between. The CDR3 DNA is TGTGCCAGCAGGAACGGTCGGGGGAGCACAGATACGCAGTATTTT. This codes for CASRNGRGSTDTQYF.

This chain joins TRBV29-1 and TRBJ2-1; 8 bases are a match to TRBD2. Germline CDR1 reads SQVTM; CDR2 reads ANQGSEA. V shed 4 bases and J 6 bases; nucleotides not matched to a gene: 5. The CDR3 runs to 13 residues. CDR3: CSVGASGPNEQFF. CDR3 DNA: TGCAGCGTTGGGGCTAGCGGGCCCAATGAGCAGTTCTTC.

The chain links TRBV6-5 to TRBJ2-3; possibly TRBD2 for D (6 bases). The CDR3 sequence is 13 residues long. Germline-derived CDR1 and CDR2 are MNHEY and SVGAGI. V shed 0 bases and J shed 7 bases, with 8 bases lying between them. The CDR3 region has the DNA TGTGCCAGCAGTTACTCGACTAGACATACGCAGTATTTT. Translation gives CASSYSTRHTQYF.

This clone showed up just a few times. The chain joins TRBV2 to TRBJ1-1; tentatively, D is TRBD1 (5 bases). The V and J ends lost 6 bases and 4 bases respectively, with 18 bases between them. This CDR3 comprises 15 residues. CDR1 SNHLY and CDR2 FYNNEI come from the germline V gene. The CDR3 nucleotides read TGTGCCAGCAGACTCCTTGTGGGGGGATTCACTGAAGCTTTCTTT. Translating it yields CASRLLVGGFTEAFF.

This chain links TRBV6-5 with TRBJ2-5, with a possible D match to TRBD2 (6 bases). Germline V gene sequence: CDR1 MNHEY, CDR2 SVGAGI. Trimming shortened V by 6 bases and J by 0 bases, and 11 bases separated the two germline ends. The CDR3 is 14 amino acids. The CDR3 DNA reads TGTGCCAGCAGGAGCGGAGGGTACCAAGAGACCCAGTACTTC. It encodes CASRSGGYQETQYF.

The V gene is TRBV19, the J gene TRBJ1-3; TRBD1 is a possible D gene (5 bases). Germline V gene lookup returns CDR1 LNHDA and CDR2 SQIVND (reference sequence). The CDR3 consists of 16 residues. V was clipped by 5 bases and J by 0 bases, with 14 bases between them. The CDR3 bases are TGTGCCAGTAGTCTTTCCGCGACAGTCTCTGGAAACACCATATATTTT. It yields the protein CASSLSATVSGNTIYF.

V and J are TRBV5-4 and TRBJ2-2; D might be TRBD2 (7 bases). V was clipped by 3 bases and J by 10 bases, with 19 bases between them. CDR1 SGHNT and CDR2 YYREEE come from the germline V gene (reference sequence). This CDR3 comprises 15 residues. The DNA of the CDR3 is TGTGCCAGCAGCTCAAGGGCGGGGAGGGACATGGAGCTGTTTTTT. Translated: CASSSRAGRDMELFF.

This clone showed up just a few times. The chain combines TRBV12-5 with TRBJ2-2; 7 nucleotides match TRBD2. The CDR3 is 15 amino acids. The ends lost 6 bases at V and 7 bases at J; junction bases unmatched: 11. Germline V gene data show CDR1 as LGHNT and CDR2 as FRNRAP. The CDR3 DNA reads TGTGCTAGTGGATCAAGCGGGGTGGGGATCGGGGAGCTGTTTTTT. It encodes CASGSSGVGIGELFF.